This TCR beta chain is from a study of CD8 T cells in ankylosing spondylitis. The study, taken as a whole, reports: A TCR beta motif of roughly 8 highly homologous variants appeared characteristic of ankylosing spondylitis blood. Reportedly, significant enrichment of disease-linked clones occurred in matched ankylosing spondylitis synovial fluid.

A word on this clonotype: Its cognate antigen is unknown.

Between the trimmed V and J ends, which lost 0 bases and 3 bases, there was a span of 5 bases. The CDR3 consists of 14 residues. Per the germline V gene, CDR1 is KGHDR and CDR2 is SFDVKD. With molecular barcodes, quantitative 5'-RACE was used to make the TCR beta libraries. TCRdb reanalysed the 5' RACE reads using MiXCR and keeps one entry per CDR3 protein. The data show 700,000 or so distinct CDR3 sequences, around 20% seen once. The V gene is TRBV24-1, the J gene TRBJ2-1; no definite D call. The clonotype comes from a male donor with ankylosing spondylitis. The sequenced sample consisted of blood, either unsorted or a sorted T cell fraction (not recorded which). The CDR3 DNA reads TGTGCCACCAGTGATTTGCCAGACTACAATGAGCAGTTCTTC. Translation gives CATSDLPDYNEQFF.